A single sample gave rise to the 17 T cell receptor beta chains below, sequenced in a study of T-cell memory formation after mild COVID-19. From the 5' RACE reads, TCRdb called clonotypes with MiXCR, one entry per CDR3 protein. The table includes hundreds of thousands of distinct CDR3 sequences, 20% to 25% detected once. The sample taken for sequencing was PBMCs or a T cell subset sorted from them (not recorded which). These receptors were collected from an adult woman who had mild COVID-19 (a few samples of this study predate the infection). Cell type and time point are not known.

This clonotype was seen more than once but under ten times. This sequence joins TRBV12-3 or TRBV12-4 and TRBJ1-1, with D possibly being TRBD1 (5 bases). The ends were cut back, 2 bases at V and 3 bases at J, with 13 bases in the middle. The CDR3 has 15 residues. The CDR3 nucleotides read TGTGCCAGCAGTTTATGGGACCCACGGGACACTGAAGCTTTCTTT. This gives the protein CASSLWDPRDTEAFF.

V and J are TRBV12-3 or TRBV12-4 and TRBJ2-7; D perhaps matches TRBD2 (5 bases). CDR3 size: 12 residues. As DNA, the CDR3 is TGTGCAACCTCAGTAGACTACGGCGAGCAGTACTTC. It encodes CATSVDYGEQYF.

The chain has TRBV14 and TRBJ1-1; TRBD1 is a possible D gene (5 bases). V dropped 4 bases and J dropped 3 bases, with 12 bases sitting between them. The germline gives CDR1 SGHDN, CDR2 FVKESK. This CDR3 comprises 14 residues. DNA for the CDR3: TGTGCCAGCAGCCCGGCCGGGACCTACACTGAAGCTTTCTTT. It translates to CASSPAGTYTEAFF. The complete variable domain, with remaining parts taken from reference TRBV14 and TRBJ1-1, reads EAGVTQFPSHSVIEKGQTVTLRCDPISGHDNLYWYRRVMGKEIKFLLHFVKESKQDESGMPNNRFLAERTGGTYSTLKVQPAELEDSGVYFCASSPAGTYTEAFFGQGTRLTVV.

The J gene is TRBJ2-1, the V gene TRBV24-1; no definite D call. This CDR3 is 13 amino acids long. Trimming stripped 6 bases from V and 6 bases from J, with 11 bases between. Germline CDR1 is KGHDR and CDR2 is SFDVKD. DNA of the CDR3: TGTGCCACCAGTCCCCCCGTACGCAATGAGCAGTTCTTC. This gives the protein CATSPPVRNEQFF.

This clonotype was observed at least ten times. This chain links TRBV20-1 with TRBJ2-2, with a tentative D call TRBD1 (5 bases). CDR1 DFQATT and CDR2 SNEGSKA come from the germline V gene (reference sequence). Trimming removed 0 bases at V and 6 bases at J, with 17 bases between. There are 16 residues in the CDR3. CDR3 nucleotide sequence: TGCAGTGCTAGAGATACCCAGGGAAATAGTGCCGGGGAGCTGTTTTTT. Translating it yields CSARDTQGNSAGELFF.

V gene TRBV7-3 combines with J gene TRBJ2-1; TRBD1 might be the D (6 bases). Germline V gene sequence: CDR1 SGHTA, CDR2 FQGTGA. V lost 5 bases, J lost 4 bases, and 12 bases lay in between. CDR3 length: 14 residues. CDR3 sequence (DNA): TGTGCCAGCAGCCCCATAGGGGGTTACAATGAGCAGTTCTTC. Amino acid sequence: CASSPIGGYNEQFF.

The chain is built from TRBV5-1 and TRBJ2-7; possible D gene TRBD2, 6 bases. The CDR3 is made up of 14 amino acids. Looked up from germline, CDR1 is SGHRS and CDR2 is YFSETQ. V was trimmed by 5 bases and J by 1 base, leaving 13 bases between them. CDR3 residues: CASRAGLSSYEQYF. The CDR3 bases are TGCGCCAGCAGGGCGGGGCTAAGTTCCTACGAGCAGTACTTC.

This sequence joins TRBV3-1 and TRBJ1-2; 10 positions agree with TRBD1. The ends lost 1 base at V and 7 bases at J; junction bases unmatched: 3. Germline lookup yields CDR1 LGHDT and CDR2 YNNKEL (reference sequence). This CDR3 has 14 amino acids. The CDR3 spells CASSQGTGGLGYTF. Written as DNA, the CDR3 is TGTGCCAGCAGCCAAGGGACAGGGGGTCTTGGCTACACCTTC.

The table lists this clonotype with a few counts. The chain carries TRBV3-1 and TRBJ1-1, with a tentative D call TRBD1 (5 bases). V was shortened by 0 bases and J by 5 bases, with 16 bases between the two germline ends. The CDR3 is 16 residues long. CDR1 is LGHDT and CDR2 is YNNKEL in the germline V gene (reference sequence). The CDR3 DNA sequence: TGTGCCAGCAGCCAAGATTCCGGGTTGGGGGGGACTGAAGCTTTCTTT. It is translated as CASSQDSGLGGTEAFF.

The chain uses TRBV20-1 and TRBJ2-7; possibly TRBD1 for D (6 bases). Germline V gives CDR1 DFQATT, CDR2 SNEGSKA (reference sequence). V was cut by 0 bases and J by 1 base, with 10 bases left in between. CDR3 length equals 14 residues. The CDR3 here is CSAREGGPSYEQYF. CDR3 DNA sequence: TGCAGTGCTAGAGAAGGGGGTCCTTCCTACGAGCAGTACTTC.

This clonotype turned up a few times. CDR3: CASSFATGGNTEAFF. CDR3 nucleotide sequence: TGTGCCAGCAGTTTCGCCACAGGTGGGAACACTGAAGCTTTCTTT. The J gene is TRBJ1-1, the V gene TRBV6-2 or TRBV6-3; TRBD1 is a possible D gene (5 bases). Trimming shortened V by 4 bases and J by 1 base, and 13 bases separated the two germline ends. The CDR3 runs 15 residues. Per the germline V gene, CDR1 is MNHEY and CDR2 is SVGEGT.

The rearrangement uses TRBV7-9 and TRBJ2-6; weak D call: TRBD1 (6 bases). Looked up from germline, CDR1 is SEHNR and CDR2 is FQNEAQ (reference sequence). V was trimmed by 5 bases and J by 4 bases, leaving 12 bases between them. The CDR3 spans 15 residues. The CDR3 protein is CASSPRTAGANVLTF. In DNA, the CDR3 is TGTGCCAGCAGCCCCCGGACAGCCGGGGCCAACGTCCTGACTTTC.

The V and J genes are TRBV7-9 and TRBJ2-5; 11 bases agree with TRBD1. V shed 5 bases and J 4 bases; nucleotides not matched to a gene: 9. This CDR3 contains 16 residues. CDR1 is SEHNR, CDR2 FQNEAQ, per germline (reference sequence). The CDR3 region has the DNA TGTGCCAGCAGCCATGGGGACAGGGGGAAGCGAGAGACCCAGTACTTC. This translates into CASSHGDRGKRETQYF.

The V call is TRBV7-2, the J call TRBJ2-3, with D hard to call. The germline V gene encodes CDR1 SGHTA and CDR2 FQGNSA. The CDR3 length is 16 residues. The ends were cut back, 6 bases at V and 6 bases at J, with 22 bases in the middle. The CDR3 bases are TGTGCCAGCAGATCGAAGCAGATTAGGTCCGTGGATACGCAGTATTTT. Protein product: CASRSKQIRSVDTQYF.

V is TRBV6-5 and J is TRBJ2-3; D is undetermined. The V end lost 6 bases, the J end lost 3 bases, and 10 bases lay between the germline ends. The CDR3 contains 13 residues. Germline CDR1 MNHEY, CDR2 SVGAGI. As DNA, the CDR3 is TGTGCCAGCAGGAGGTTGGTAACAGATACGCAGTATTTT. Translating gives CASRRLVTDTQYF.

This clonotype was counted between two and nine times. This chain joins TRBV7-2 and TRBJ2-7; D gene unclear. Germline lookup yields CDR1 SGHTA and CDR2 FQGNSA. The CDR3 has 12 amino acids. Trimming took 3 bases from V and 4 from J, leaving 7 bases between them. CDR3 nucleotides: TGTGCCAGCAGCTTGGAAAGATACGAGCAGTACTTC. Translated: CASSLERYEQYF.

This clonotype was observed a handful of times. CDR3 amino acids: CASSQEVWTEQFF. The CDR3 bases are TGTGCCAGCAGCCAAGAAGTATGGACAGAGCAGTTCTTC. The rearrangement links TRBV14 to TRBJ2-1; possible D gene TRBD1, 5 bases. The CDR3 covers 13 residues. Germline V gene sequence: CDR1 SGHDN, CDR2 FVKESK. Trimming left V 0 bases short and J 10 bases short, with 10 bases between.